This TCR beta chain derives from a study of CD8+ T cells in alopecia areata (dated by TCRdb to the late 2010s). Concerning the study at large: The treated patients took part in an open-label pilot trial in which moderate-to-severe alopecia areata was treated with oral tofacitinib at 5 to 10 mg twice daily. RNA was extracted with the PAXgene miRNA kit for fixed scalp, the miRNeasy kit for PBMCs, and the RNeasy kit for mouse skin. Tofacitinib was given for 6 to 18 months, followed by 6 months of follow-up off drug to assess delayed response and recurrence. In both human patients and the C3H/HeJ mouse model, the study applied high-throughput TCRbeta sequencing to look at T cell clonal expansion in alopecia areata. TCRbeta CDR3 regions were amplified by immunoSEQ multiplex PCR using 35 Vbeta forward and 13 Jbeta reverse primers. Disease severity in treated patients was measured with the SALT score, which quantifies the percentage of affected scalp surface area. Scalp tissue and sorted CD4+ and CD8+ peripheral blood T cells from patchy and totalis/universalis alopecia areata patients and from healthy controls were covered by human TCRbeta sequencing. Scalp clonality was compared among normal scalp (n=4), patchy alopecia areata scalp (n=8), and alopecia totalis/universalis scalp (n=8). Tofacitinib-treated patients had biopsies at baseline and at 4 and 24 weeks of treatment, with a later scalp biopsy in several patients. General findings and caveats noted by the study authors: Compared with normal scalp, lesional scalp had higher clonality and more expanded CD8+ clones, particularly in alopecia totalis/universalis, a pattern that suggests antigenic drive. Unlike mouse skin, which is dominated by gammadelta T cells, normal human skin has resident alphabeta T cells that are also sequenced, and this complicates analysis of the scalp TCR repertoire. Because the treated cohort was small and had just a single nonresponder, larger studies are needed to establish links between baseline CD8+ expansion and response. During tofacitinib treatment, many expanded lesional clones remained in scalp and blood, and this persistence may partly explain relapse after treatment is stopped. Tofacitinib significantly decreased scalp clonality and the number of expanded CD8+ clones among the top 100 scalp clones. Shared TCR sequences between patients were less evident than in mice, which may be partly attributable to HLA diversity in the patient population.

The time point label of this sample denotes: 24 weeks on oral tofacitinib. The intended sense of this specimen's treatment or condition label: oral pan-JAK inhibitor, 5-10 mg twice daily. Lesional scalp punch biopsies and peripheral blood were collected from alopecia areata patients. PBMCs were separated by density centrifugation and stained for CD3, CD4 and CD8, after which CD4+ and CD8+ T cells were sorted on a FACSAria. The method behind the library was the immunoSEQ multiplex PCR assay. RNA was extracted from all samples and reverse transcribed into cDNA as template for TCR sequencing. First-strand cDNA was synthesized with SuperScript III using a 2:1 mix of oligo-dT and random hexamers. A synthetic immune receptor repertoire was used to gauge amplification bias, and whatever bias remained was removed computationally. From the authors' description of their analysis: Raw reads were preprocessed to remove errors, and CDR3 was defined according to IMGT conventions as the region from the conserved cysteine to phenylalanine. To get clonality, Shannon entropy was normalized by log2 of the number of productive unique TCRs and the result was subtracted from 1. Scalp TCRbeta sequences were cross-referenced with sorted blood CD4 and CD8 repertoires so that the CD4 or CD8 identity of scalp clones could be inferred. Here the immuneACCESS table is served through TCRdb, limited to in-frame sequences with V and J called. Missing clones are a known gap in these copies; in checked studies unresolved V genes cover under half, and the rest lacks a known reason. The D gene and trimming were derived from the DNA, and the V and J assignments and clone size from that table. Present in this sample are roughly 40,000 clones, roughly 92% of which were seen just once. 15% to 20% of the sample belongs to the ten largest clones.

The CDR3 contains 12 residues, cysteine and phenylalanine counted. Only the CDR3 region is kept as DNA, spanning 36 bases read in frame from base 1. V gives up 9 bases and J gives up 11 bases, and the segment between their germline ends measures 16 bases. From the germline V gene, CDR1 is MNHEY and CDR2 is SVGAGI. With regard to this clone: The antigen it binds to is not known. No base quality information exists; no much larger clone differs at one position.

This material consisted of CD8+ T cells sorted from blood, taken at week 24, from a patient treated with tofacitinib. The clonotype originates from a human donor with alopecia areata. Rearrangement joined TRBV6-5 to TRBJ2-2; no D segment can be confidently identified. The nucleotides are TGTGCCAGTGGGGAAGTGGATTACGAGCTGTTTTTT. It translates as CASGEVDYELFF.